The 24 T cell receptor beta chains below come from one sample, sequenced in a study of blood T cell repertoires in COVID-19. Sequenced by immunoSEQ multiplex PCR; TCRdb stores in-frame clones only, minus some. The sample carries around 360,000 clones, around 87% recorded once. What was sequenced was peripheral blood. These receptors came from a woman aged 25 to 45 with COVID-19, enrolled during active disease.

The V and J genes are TRBV27 and TRBJ2-1; unclear D gene. V lost 5 bases, J lost 6 bases, and 11 bases lay in between. The CDR3 has 13 amino acids. CDR1 and CDR2 (germline): MNHEY, SMNVEV (reference sequence). CDR3 residues: CASSPPSFNEQFF. CDR3 coding DNA: TGTGCCAGCAGTCCACCTAGTTTCAATGAGCAGTTCTTC.

This clone was observed once. V usage is TRBV5-4 and J usage is TRBJ2-3; no definite D call. This CDR3 is built from 15 residues. Germline assignment: CDR1 SGHNT and CDR2 YYREEE (reference sequence). Trimming cost V 1 base and J 2 bases, with 11 bases left between them. CDR3 region: CASSLSSLPTDTQYF. The CDR3 DNA reads TGTGCCAGCAGCTTGTCCTCGCTACCCACAGATACGCAGTATTTT.

This chain connects TRBV19 to TRBJ2-1, with a weak D call TRBD2 (5 bases). Trimming cost V 3 bases and J 0 bases, with 12 bases left between them. This CDR3 has 16 residues. Germline V lookup: CDR1 LNHDA, CDR2 SQIVND (reference sequence). The CDR3 bases are TGTGCCAGTAGTATTTTCGCGGGTAACTCCTACAATGAGCAGTTCTTC. Its protein product is CASSIFAGNSYNEQFF.

To note about this clone: This CDR3 is also generated by other DNA sequences in the sample. The rearrangement uses TRBV4-1 and TRBJ2-1; possible D gene TRBD1, 5 bases. The CDR3 contains 13 residues. Germline V gene sequence: CDR1 MGHRA, CDR2 YSYEKL. With 4 bases removed from V and 4 bases from J, the gap between germline ends came to 8 bases. This chain's CDR3 is CASSLAGYNEQFF. The DNA for the CDR3 is TGCGCCAGCAGCCTGGCAGGGTACAATGAGCAGTTCTTC.

In nucleotides, the CDR3 is TGTGCCAGCAGCCTGGGACAGGGGAACCAGCCCCAGCATTTT. Translation: CASSLGQGNQPQHF. V gene TRBV3-1 (or the pseudogene TRBV3-2) combines with J gene TRBJ1-5, with 10 bases that match TRBD1. Looked up from germline, CDR1 is LGHDT and CDR2 is YNNKEL (reference sequence). The CDR3 extends over 14 amino acids. V was clipped by 4 bases and J by 7 bases; unmatched bases: 4.

This chain joins TRBV6-5 and TRBJ2-2; TRBD2 matches at 14 bases. The germline V gene has CDR1 MNHEY and CDR2 SVGAGI. V shed 8 bases, J shed 7 bases, and the junction held 6 bases outside the gene matches. The CDR3 extends over 15 amino acids. The CDR3 region has the DNA TGTGCCAGCGCGTCGACTAGCGGGAGGGTCGGGGAGCTGTTTTTT. Protein sequence: CASASTSGRVGELFF.

V usage is TRBV20-1 and J usage is TRBJ1-2; D is unclear. Trimming shortened V by 1 base and J by 8 bases, and 8 bases separated the two germline ends. Germline assignment: CDR1 DFQATT and CDR2 SNEGSKA (reference sequence). The CDR3 loop spans 11 amino acids. The chain's CDR3 is CSARGLGGYTF. The CDR3, as DNA: TGCAGTGCTAGAGGGCTCGGGGGCTACACCTTC.

The chain employs TRBV5-4 and TRBJ2-5, with 15 bases aligning to TRBD2. Germline trimming cut 4 bases from V and 1 base from J; bases unmatched to any gene: 8. The CDR3 spans 18 residues. The V gene's germline CDR1 is SGHNT and CDR2 YYREEE (reference sequence). For the CDR3, the DNA is TGTGCCAGCAGCCCGACCGGGACTAGCGGGAGGATCCAAGAGACCCAGTACTTC. It specifies CASSPTGTSGRIQETQYF.

The chain combines TRBV30 with TRBJ2-1; no clear D gene. This CDR3 spans 11 amino acids. The germline gives CDR1 GTSNPN, CDR2 SVGIG (reference sequence). V lost 4 bases, J lost 5 bases, and 6 bases lay in between. This CDR3 is CAWIANNEQFF. Here the CDR3 DNA reads TGTGCCTGGATCGCGAACAATGAGCAGTTCTTC.

V is TRBV2 and J is TRBJ2-1, with D maybe TRBD2 (5 bases). The CDR3 sequence is 11 residues long. CDR1 is SNHLY and CDR2 is FYNNEI in the germline V gene. V lost 7 bases and J 8 bases, leaving 9 bases between the germline ends. The CDR3 nucleotides are TGTGCCAGCACCCAACTAGATGAGCAGTTCTTC. Protein: CASTQLDEQFF.

The chain employs TRBV7-2 and TRBJ2-7; D possibly corresponds to TRBD2 (6 bases). The CDR3 totals 15 residues. In germline, CDR1 is SGHTA, CDR2 FQGNSA. V was trimmed by 1 base and J by 2 bases, leaving 12 bases between them. CDR3 DNA sequence: TGTGCCAGCAGCTTAGTGGCTAGCGTGGCCTACGAGCAGTACTTC. Its protein product is CASSLVASVAYEQYF.

The chain links TRBV6-5 to TRBJ2-1; TRBD2 aligns across 7 bases. CDR3 length: 13 residues. Germline trimming cut 7 bases from V and 7 bases from J; bases unmatched to any gene: 7. In germline, CDR1 is MNHEY, CDR2 SVGAGI. The CDR3 sequence is CASTPGRTNEQFF. The CDR3, as DNA: TGTGCCAGCACCCCCGGGAGGACTAATGAGCAGTTCTTC.

The chain has TRBV9 and TRBJ2-7; TRBD2 agrees at 10 bases. Germline V CDR1 and CDR2: SGDLS, YYNGEE. CDR3 length: 15 amino acids. The V and J ends lost 0 bases and 6 bases, in that order; junction bases with no gene match: 6. Written as DNA, the CDR3 is TGTGCCAGCAGCGTAGCCACTAGCGGGATGGGCGAGCAGTACTTC. This translates into CASSVATSGMGEQYF.

The chain carries TRBV5-4 and TRBJ1-5; 8 bases line up with TRBD1. The CDR3 extends over 14 amino acids. J lost 6 bases, V lost 4 bases, and 6 bases had no gene match. Germline V gene lookup returns CDR1 SGHNT and CDR2 YYREEE (reference sequence). The CDR3 sequence is CASSDGQGGQPQHF. The DNA of the CDR3 is TGTGCCAGCAGCGATGGACAGGGAGGTCAGCCCCAGCATTTT.

V gene TRBV5-4 combines with J gene TRBJ1-3, with a weak D call TRBD1 (6 bases). From germline, CDR1 is SGHNT and CDR2 YYREEE (reference sequence). CDR3 size: 14 residues. V was trimmed by 2 bases and J by 4 bases, leaving 10 bases between them. CDR3 sequence reads: CASSFGTPGNTIYF. CDR3 nucleotides: TGTGCCAGCAGCTTTGGGACACCCGGAAACACCATATATTTT.

This rearrangement joins TRBV5-1 to TRBJ2-1, with 8 nucleotides matching TRBD2. CDR1 and CDR2 (germline): SGHRS, YFSETQ. The CDR3 totals 15 residues. V dropped 7 bases and J dropped 4; count of bases not matched to a gene: 10. Here the CDR3 DNA reads TGCGCCAGCTTCTTGGCGGCGGGAGGTTACAATGAGCAGTTCTTC. The encoded protein is CASFLAAGGYNEQFF.

This chain connects TRBV12-5 to TRBJ2-5; D possibly corresponds to TRBD2 (6 bases). Germline CDR1 reads LGHNT; CDR2 reads FRNRAP. V shed 3 bases and J shed 8 bases, with 7 bases lying between them. The CDR3 has 11 residues. CDR3: CASGFGGTQYF. As DNA, the CDR3 is TGTGCTAGTGGTTTCGGGGGAACCCAGTACTTC.

The J gene is TRBJ2-1, the V gene TRBV18; tentative D call: TRBD2 (5 bases). Germline loops: CDR1 KGHSH, CDR2 LQKENI. The CDR3 has 13 residues. Trimming took off 1 base at V and 7 bases at J, with 8 bases between the two ends. The DNA for the CDR3 is TGTGCCAGCTCACCACGGGAGACTAATGAGCAGTTCTTC. It specifies CASSPRETNEQFF.

The V call is TRBV7-9, the J call TRBJ1-1; 7 positions match TRBD1. The germline CDR1 and CDR2 sequences are SEHNR and FQNEAQ (reference sequence). V shed 1 base, J shed 6 bases, and the junction held 5 bases outside the gene matches. CDR3 length equals 14 residues. The CDR3 sequence: CASSLGQGRAEAFF. In DNA, the CDR3 is TGTGCCAGCAGCTTAGGACAGGGTCGGGCTGAAGCTTTCTTT.

This CDR3 is CASSYSGTGMKNEKLFF. The CDR3 DNA is TGTGCCAGCAGTTACTCGGGGACAGGTATGAAGAATGAAAAACTGTTTTTT. This chain joins TRBV6-2 or TRBV6-3 and TRBJ1-4; TRBD1 matches at 8 bases. The CDR3 has 17 residues. Germline values: CDR1 MNHEY, CDR2 SVGEGT. V shed 0 bases, J shed 5 bases, and the junction held 8 bases outside the gene matches.

The chain carries TRBV3-1 (or the pseudogene TRBV3-2) and TRBJ2-5; 8 bases align to TRBD2. J gave up 5 bases and V 4 bases, and 6 bases lay outside the gene matches. The V gene's germline CDR1 is LGHDT and CDR2 YNNKEL (reference sequence). This CDR3 has 14 amino acids. CDR3 sequence reads: CASSPSGSGETQYF. In DNA, the CDR3 is TGTGCCAGCAGCCCGAGCGGGAGCGGGGAGACCCAGTACTTC.

The chain has TRBV7-6 and TRBJ2-7; 9 bases are shared with TRBD1. The CDR3 length is 19 residues. CDR1 SGHVS and CDR2 FNYEAQ come from the germline V gene. V was clipped by 3 bases and J by 2 bases; unmatched bases: 17. CDR3 in amino acids: CASSLGVPGQGRGAYEQYF. As DNA, the CDR3 is TGTGCCAGCAGCTTGGGGGTCCCGGGACAGGGTCGGGGGGCCTACGAGCAGTACTTC.

The chain has TRBV7-8 and TRBJ2-5, with 7 bases matching TRBD2. The CDR3 is 14 amino acids. Germline CDR1 is SGHVS and CDR2 is FQNEAQ. With 5 bases clipped from V and 5 bases from J, the junction kept 8 bases outside the gene matches. The CDR3 protein is CASSPGLGGETQYF. The CDR3 bases are TGTGCCAGCAGCCCCGGACTAGGTGGGGAGACCCAGTACTTC.

The chain uses TRBV28 and TRBJ2-5; the match to TRBD2 covers 8 bases. Per germline, CDR1 MDHEN and CDR2 SYDVKM. V was pared by 10 bases and J by 4 bases, with 11 bases of the junction left unmatched. The CDR3 runs 14 residues. CDR3 in amino acids: CATRTPGGGETQYF. Here the CDR3 DNA reads TGTGCCACAAGGACTCCCGGGGGGGGAGAGACCCAGTACTTC.